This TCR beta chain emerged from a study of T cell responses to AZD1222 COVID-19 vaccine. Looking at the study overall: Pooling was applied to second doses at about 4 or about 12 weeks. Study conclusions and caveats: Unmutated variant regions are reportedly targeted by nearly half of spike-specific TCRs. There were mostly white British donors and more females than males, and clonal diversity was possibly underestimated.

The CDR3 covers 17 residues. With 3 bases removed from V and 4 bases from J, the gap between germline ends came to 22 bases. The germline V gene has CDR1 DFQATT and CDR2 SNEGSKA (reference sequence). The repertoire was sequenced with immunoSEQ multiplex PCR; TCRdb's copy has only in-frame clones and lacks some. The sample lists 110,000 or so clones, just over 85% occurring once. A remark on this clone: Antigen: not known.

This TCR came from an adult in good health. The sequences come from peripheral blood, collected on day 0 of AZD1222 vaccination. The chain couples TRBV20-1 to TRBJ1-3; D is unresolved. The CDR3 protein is CSASRVEQRMSGNTIYF. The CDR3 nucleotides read TGCAGTGCTAGTAGAGTCGAACAGCGTATGTCCGGAAACACCATATATTTT.